This entry lists 24 T cell receptor beta chains sequenced from one sample in a study of blood T cell repertoires in COVID-19. Sequencing was performed with immunoSEQ multiplex PCR; in TCRdb, only in-frame clones are kept and a portion is missing. The profile shows 140,000 to 150,000 clones, roughly 86% of them singletons. Material: peripheral blood. These receptors originate from a human donor with acute or convalescent COVID-19. The donor label of this sample is uncertain.

A few counts support this clone. The J gene is TRBJ1-5, the V gene TRBV30; D uncertain. Germline CDR1 GTSNPN, CDR2 SVGIG (reference sequence). V lost 0 bases and J 13 bases, leaving 13 bases between the germline ends. The CDR3 spans 12 residues. In DNA, the CDR3 is TGTGCCTGGAGTGTGAAAGGGAGTGTTCAGCATTTT. This encodes CAWSVKGSVQHF.

V is TRBV7-9 and J is TRBJ1-5; D uncertain. Per germline, CDR1 SEHNR and CDR2 FQNEAQ (reference sequence). The CDR3 is 17 residues long. V shed 5 bases and J shed 3 bases, with 20 bases lying between them. CDR3 amino acids: CASSQGLEGGTNQPQHF. For the CDR3, the DNA is TGTGCCAGCAGCCAAGGACTGGAGGGAGGCACCAATCAGCCCCAGCATTTT.

As for this clone: This CDR3 is also generated by other DNA sequences in the sample. The chain carries TRBV5-1 and TRBJ2-1; 7 nucleotides agree with TRBD1. The V gene's germline CDR1 is SGHRS and CDR2 YFSETQ. J gave up 3 bases and V 0 bases, and 3 bases lay outside the gene matches. This CDR3 has 15 amino acids. CDR3 DNA: TGCGCCAGCAGCTTGGCAGGGACAGACTACAATGAGCAGTTCTTC. Translation: CASSLAGTDYNEQFF.

In DNA, the CDR3 is TGTGCCAGCAGTGACCGTCCGGCCCAGCATTTT. This translates into CASSDRPAQHF. This rearrangement joins TRBV6-1 to TRBJ1-5; D unresolved. V was trimmed by 3 bases and J by 11 bases, leaving 8 bases between them. This CDR3 has 11 residues. Germline loops: CDR1 MNHNS, CDR2 SASEGT.

This clone was observed a single time. The chain is built from TRBV5-4 and TRBJ1-1; 7 bases map to TRBD1. The CDR3 has 14 amino acids. The V gene end was trimmed by 4 bases and the J gene end by 6 bases; junction bases not matched to a gene: 9. Germline V gene sequence: CDR1 SGHNT, CDR2 YYREEE (reference sequence). The CDR3 here is CASSANRGKAEAFF. CDR3 DNA sequence: TGTGCCAGCAGCGCCAACAGGGGCAAGGCTGAAGCTTTCTTT.

The V gene is TRBV10-3, the J gene TRBJ1-1; 9 bases align to TRBD1. J gave up 11 bases and V 4 bases, and 14 bases lay outside the gene matches. Germline CDR1 and CDR2: ENHRY and SYGVKD. The CDR3 contains 15 residues. The CDR3 loop reads CAISGSGTGSSGAFF. The CDR3 DNA is TGTGCCATCAGTGGCTCCGGGACAGGGAGTTCGGGGGCTTTCTTT.

The chain joins TRBV6-5 to TRBJ1-2, with 9 positions matching TRBD1. V trimming: 4 bases; J trimming: 4 bases; junction bases outside the gene matches: 7. Germline CDR1 and CDR2: MNHEY and SVGAGI. The CDR3 runs to 15 residues. Here the CDR3 DNA reads TGTGCCAGCAGTTTAACCGGGACAGGGATCTATGGCTACACCTTC. This encodes CASSLTGTGIYGYTF.

This clone was seen a few times. This chain connects TRBV10-1 to TRBJ1-6; 11 bases are shared with TRBD1. The CDR3 runs to 15 residues. Germline CDR1 is WNHNN and CDR2 is SYGVQD (reference sequence). J lost 10 bases, V lost 4 bases, and 6 bases had no gene match. The CDR3 sequence: CASSGPGQGVSPLHF. The CDR3 DNA is TGCGCCAGCAGTGGTCCGGGACAGGGGGTCTCACCCCTCCACTTT.

The V call is TRBV5-1, the J call TRBJ1-6; D is possibly TRBD1 (6 bases). Germline CDR1 SGHRS, CDR2 YFSETQ. Trimming stripped 3 bases from V and 7 bases from J, with 11 bases between. The CDR3 consists of 14 residues. The CDR3 DNA follows: TGCGCCAGCAGCTCAGGACAGTTAAATTCACCCCTCCACTTT. Translating it yields CASSSGQLNSPLHF.

The genes are TRBV7-9 and TRBJ1-2; 8 bases match TRBD1. The CDR3 is made up of 16 amino acids. From germline, CDR1 is SEHNR and CDR2 FQNEAQ (reference sequence). The V gene end was trimmed by 2 bases and the J gene end by 0 bases; junction bases not matched to a gene: 5. The CDR3 loop is CASSLQGARANYGYTF. DNA of the CDR3: TGTGCCAGCAGCTTACAGGGGGCGCGGGCTAACTATGGCTACACCTTC.

The chain has TRBV7-9 and TRBJ1-1; D is perhaps TRBD1 (6 bases). Trimming cost V 5 bases and J 1 base, with 11 bases left between them. The CDR3 has 14 residues. Germline CDR1 is SEHNR and CDR2 is FQNEAQ (reference sequence). CDR3 residues: CASSQRTENTEAFF. CDR3 nucleotides: TGTGCCAGCAGCCAAAGGACAGAGAACACTGAAGCTTTCTTT.

The J gene is TRBJ2-1, the V gene TRBV6-6; 8 positions agree with TRBD2. This CDR3 comprises 15 residues. Germline CDR1 MNHNY, CDR2 SVGAGI (reference sequence). J gave up 10 bases and V 6 bases, and 14 bases lay outside the gene matches. The CDR3 nucleotides read TGTGCCAGCAGCTCGGGGGGGGGCCGTCTTGGGGAGCAGTTCTTC. This codes for CASSSGGGRLGEQFF.

This chain joins TRBV11-2 and TRBJ2-7; TRBD1 might be the D (6 bases). CDR3 length: 15 residues. Trimming shortened V by 3 bases and J by 1 base, and 13 bases separated the two germline ends. Germline CDR1 is SGHAT and CDR2 is FQNNGV. In nucleotides, the CDR3 is TGTGCCAGCAGCTTTGTGGGGACATTATCCTACGAGCAGTACTTC. Amino acids: CASSFVGTLSYEQYF.

The chain combines TRBV28 with TRBJ1-5, with D possibly matching TRBD1 (6 bases). Trimming stripped 7 bases from V and 6 bases from J, with 16 bases between. CDR1 is MDHEN, CDR2 SYDVKM, per germline. This CDR3 region has 14 residues. The chain's CDR3 is CASTLDSPRQPQHF. Here the CDR3 DNA reads TGTGCCAGCACCTTGGACAGCCCGCGTCAGCCCCAGCATTTT.

This clone was counted only a few times. CDR3 loop: CASSWRGPGNEQFF. The CDR3 DNA is TGTGCCAGCAGCTGGAGGGGGCCGGGGAATGAGCAGTTCTTC. This chain connects TRBV7-2 to TRBJ2-1, with a possible D match to TRBD1 (7 bases). Trimming left V 4 bases short and J 7 bases short, with 14 bases between. CDR3 length equals 14 residues. The germline CDR1 and CDR2 sequences are SGHTA and FQGNSA.

This chain's CDR3 is CASTPSRGSHEQYF. CDR3 nucleotides: TGTGCCAGCACCCCCTCCAGGGGCTCACACGAGCAGTACTTC. The chain combines TRBV6-5 with TRBJ2-7; D is perhaps TRBD1 (6 bases). The CDR3 has 14 residues. Germline V gene lookup returns CDR1 MNHEY and CDR2 SVGAGI. Trimming took off 7 bases at V and 5 bases at J, with 18 bases between the two ends.

The chain couples TRBV7-9 to TRBJ2-1; D ambiguous. CDR3 length: 17 amino acids. CDR1 and CDR2 from the germline V gene are SEHNR and FQNEAQ (reference sequence). Trimming left V 2 bases short and J 1 base short, with 15 bases between. Here the CDR3 reads CASSLSPGADSYNEQFF. The CDR3 region has the DNA TGTGCCAGCAGCTTATCCCCAGGCGCTGATTCCTACAATGAGCAGTTCTTC.

The chain couples TRBV3-1 (or the pseudogene TRBV3-2) to TRBJ1-5; D unclear. Trimming took 1 base from V and 6 from J, leaving 10 bases between them. The germline V gene encodes CDR1 LGHDT and CDR2 YNNKEL (reference sequence). The CDR3 totals 14 residues. CDR3: CASSQGDKGQPQHF. CDR3 nucleotides: TGTGCCAGCAGCCAAGGAGACAAAGGTCAGCCCCAGCATTTT.

The chain has TRBV5-6 and TRBJ2-7, with D possibly matching TRBD1 (6 bases). The ends were cut back, 1 base at V and 2 bases at J, with 7 bases in the middle. The germline V gene encodes CDR1 SGHDT and CDR2 YYEEEE. This CDR3 is 13 amino acids long. The CDR3 loop reads CASSLTGTYEQYF. Here the CDR3 DNA reads TGTGCCAGCAGCTTGACAGGGACCTACGAGCAGTACTTC.

The V gene is TRBV12-3 or TRBV12-4, the J gene TRBJ1-6; TRBD1 is a possible D gene (5 bases). Between the trimmed V and J ends, which lost 6 bases and 12 bases, there was a span of 12 bases. The CDR3 sequence is 12 residues long. The CDR3, as DNA: TGTGCCAGCAGGGAGAACGGGGGACCCCTCCACTTT. This encodes CASRENGGPLHF.

This clone turned up a few times. Other DNA sequences in the same sample also yield this CDR3. The chain uses TRBV27 and TRBJ2-2; D might be TRBD1 (5 bases). Germline-derived CDR1 and CDR2 are MNHEY and SMNVEV (reference sequence). CDR3 length: 16 amino acids. The V gene lost 2 bases and the J gene lost 2 bases, with 12 bases spanning the gap. CDR3 protein: CASSLPRGTNTGELFF. Written as DNA, the CDR3 is TGTGCCAGCAGTTTACCAAGGGGCACCAACACCGGGGAGCTGTTTTTT.

The J gene is TRBJ2-7, the V gene TRBV5-4, with D hard to call. The CDR3 totals 13 residues. V was cut by 1 base and J by 1 base, with 6 bases left in between. Germline CDR1 and CDR2: SGHNT and YYREEE (reference sequence). CDR3 residues: CASSLWQSYEQYF. The CDR3, as DNA: TGTGCCAGCAGCTTGTGGCAATCCTACGAGCAGTACTTC.

CDR3 nucleotides: TGTGCCAGCTCATCTTTGGGCGAATCTAACTATGGCTACACCTTC. Its protein product is CASSSLGESNYGYTF. The gene calls are TRBV18 and TRBJ1-2; D gene unclear. Germline CDR1 and CDR2: KGHSH and LQKENI. The CDR3 has 15 residues. The V end lost 5 bases, the J end lost 0 bases, and 13 bases lay between the germline ends.

J is TRBJ1-5 and V is TRBV6-1; the D is unclear. The germline V and J ends were trimmed by 2 bases and 4 bases, with 6 bases remaining between them. CDR1 is MNHNS, CDR2 SASEGT, per germline. The CDR3 is made up of 13 amino acids. CDR3 amino acids: CASSEYWNQPQHF. The CDR3 DNA sequence: TGTGCCAGCAGTGAATACTGGAATCAGCCCCAGCATTTT.